These 21 T cell receptor beta chains originate from one sample sequenced in a study of blood T cells in healthy people across ages. Then a second PCR, running roughly 6 to 11 cycles, was carried out with a sample-barcoded 5' primer and a J-beta primer mix. One entry per CDR3 protein results from TCRdb running MiXCR on the 5' RACE reads. The table shows more than 600,000 distinct CDR3 sequences, with approximately 25% occurring only once. These data also formed part of another study, on T cells of mothers and their children.

The sequenced sample was blood. Receptors originate from a boy aged 5 to 17 in good health.

As regards this clonotype: A read error may account for a junction end that differs from germline. This chain joins TRBV28 and TRBJ2-5, with TRBD1 as a possible D gene (6 bases). The DNA end lines up better with TRBJ2-1; the J call may be wrong. The germline V gene has CDR1 MDHEN and CDR2 SYDVKM. The CDR3 has 15 residues. Here the CDR3 reads CASSTTGVSYNEQFF. The CDR3 DNA follows: TGTGCCAGCAGTACGACAGGTGTTTCCTACAACGAGCAGTTCTTC.

This clonotype was detected only a few times. The gene calls are TRBV28 and TRBJ1-5; weak D call: TRBD1 (5 bases). V shed 7 bases and J shed 0 bases, with 13 bases lying between them. CDR1 MDHEN and CDR2 SYDVKM come from the germline V gene. The CDR3 is made up of 15 amino acids. In DNA form, the CDR3 reads TGTGCCAGCACCCCCTTGGGGGATAGCAATCAGCCCCAGCATTTT. Translating it yields CASTPLGDSNQPQHF.

In this sample, this clonotype turned up a few times. The chain joins TRBV9 to TRBJ1-1; D gene uncertain. The CDR3 totals 14 residues. With 0 bases removed from V and 3 bases from J, the gap between germline ends came to 9 bases. CDR1 SGDLS and CDR2 YYNGEE come from the germline V gene. In DNA form, the CDR3 reads TGTGCCAGCAGCGTAGGTGTTGGACACACTGAAGCTTTCTTT. Its translation: CASSVGVGHTEAFF.

The chain is built from TRBV7-2 and TRBJ2-4; D possibly corresponds to TRBD1 (6 bases). Trimming took off 5 bases at V and 5 bases at J, with 13 bases between the two ends. Germline V gene sequence: CDR1 SGHTA, CDR2 FQGNSA. This CDR3 region has 14 residues. The CDR3 region is CASSQDRNQNIQYF. DNA for the CDR3: TGTGCCAGCAGCCAAGACAGGAACCAAAACATTCAGTACTTC. Full variable domain (outside the CDR3, taken from reference TRBV7-2 and TRBJ2-4): GAGVSQSPSNKVTEKGKDVELRCDPISGHTALYWYRQSLGQGLEFLIYFQGNSAPDKSGLPSDRFSAERTGGSVSTLTIQRTQQEDSAVYLCASSQDRNQNIQYFGAGTRLSVL.

The CDR3 DNA follows: TGCGCCAGCAGCTTCCTTGATCCCTTCACCGGGGAGCTGTTTTTT. Its protein is CASSFLDPFTGELFF. The rearrangement uses TRBV5-1 and TRBJ2-2; unclear D gene. V was pared by 2 bases and J by 4 bases, with 12 bases between. Per the germline V gene, CDR1 is SGHRS and CDR2 is YFSETQ. The CDR3 extends over 15 amino acids.

The chain is built from TRBV7-8 and TRBJ1-5; D is uncertain. Looked up from germline, CDR1 is SGHVS and CDR2 is FQNEAQ. Between the trimmed V and J ends, which lost 1 base and 1 base, there was a span of 5 bases. The CDR3 is 14 residues long. CDR3 protein: CASSLGLSNQPQHF. The DNA of the CDR3 is TGTGCCAGCAGCTTAGGGCTAAGCAATCAGCCCCAGCATTTT. The full variable domain, completed using reference TRBV7-8 and TRBJ1-5, is GAGVSQSPRYKVAKRGQDVALRCDPISGHVSLFWYQQALGQGPEFLTYFQNEAQLDKSGLPSDRFFAERPEGSVSTLKIQRTQQEDSAVYLCASSLGLSNQPQHFGDGTRLSIL.

Only a few counts were recorded for this clonotype. The J gene is TRBJ2-1, the V gene TRBV4-3; 11 bases match TRBD2. The J call may be faulty, since TRBJ2-7 better matches the DNA end. Germline CDR1 LGHNA, CDR2 YSLEER. CDR3 size: 16 residues. CDR3: CASSLLLAGGYNEQYF. CDR3 sequence (DNA): TGCGCCAGCAGTCTTCTTCTAGCGGGGGGATACAATGAGCAGTACTTC.

The rearrangement joins TRBV5-6 to TRBJ2-3, with 10 bases identical to TRBD2. Germline trimming cut 5 bases from V and 4 bases from J; bases unmatched to any gene: 4. The V gene's germline CDR1 is SGHDT and CDR2 YYEEEE. The CDR3 runs to 14 residues. The CDR3 sequence is CASSPAGGPDTQYF. For the CDR3, the DNA is TGTGCCAGCAGTCCAGCGGGAGGGCCAGATACGCAGTATTTT.

The chain recombines TRBV2 with TRBJ1-4; 8 bases are shared with TRBD1. The germline gives CDR1 SNHLY, CDR2 FYNNEI. V shed 7 bases and J 8 bases; nucleotides not matched to a gene: 6. The CDR3 totals 13 residues. CDR3 region: CASIGQGNEKLFF. The CDR3 DNA is TGTGCCAGCATCGGACAGGGAAACGAAAAACTGTTTTTT. Complete variable domain (other parts from reference TRBV2 and TRBJ1-4): EPEVTQTPSHQVTQMGQEVILRCVPISNHLYFYWYRQILGQKVEFLVSFYNNEISEKSEIFDDQFSVERPDGSNFTLKIRSTKLEDSAMYFCASIGQGNEKLFFGSGTQLSVL.

There are a few counts of this clonotype. This chain joins TRBV14 and TRBJ2-5, with a tentative D call TRBD1 (6 bases). The assigned J gene may be wrong: the sequence end matches TRBJ2-1 better. Germline V CDR1 and CDR2: SGHDN, FVKESK. This CDR3 contains 14 residues. CDR3 coding DNA: TGTGCCAGCAGCCAAGAACAGGGCTACAATGAGCAGTTCTTC. It encodes CASSQEQGYNEQFF.

This clonotype occurred a few times. The chain uses TRBV27 and TRBJ2-5; D gene uncertain. This CDR3 comprises 14 residues. CDR1 is MNHEY and CDR2 is SMNVEV in the germline V gene (reference sequence). V was cut by 8 bases and J by 0 bases, with 13 bases left in between. The CDR3 nucleotides read TGTGCCAGCGCCCCCCGGGCATACCAAGAGACCCAGTACTTC. It is translated as CASAPRAYQETQYF.

The chain carries TRBV7-2 and TRBJ2-2, with D unresolved. Germline V lookup: CDR1 SGHTA, CDR2 FQGNSA. The CDR3 extends over 14 amino acids. Between the trimmed V and J ends, which lost 3 bases and 4 bases, there was a span of 9 bases. In DNA, the CDR3 is TGTGCCAGCAGCTTCGGTAGGGCCACCGGGGAGCTGTTTTTT. This gives the protein CASSFGRATGELFF.

The V and J genes are TRBV7-9 and TRBJ2-2; a possible D gene is TRBD1 (5 bases). In germline, CDR1 is SEHNR, CDR2 FQNEAQ (reference sequence). With 9 bases removed from V and 1 base from J, the gap between germline ends came to 6 bases. The CDR3 has 12 residues. CDR3 in DNA: TGTGCCAGGGGGCAGAACACCGGGGAGCTGTTTTTT. It encodes CARGQNTGELFF.

Comment on this clonotype: The junction shows a germline mismatch at one end, possibly a read error. CDR3 loop: CASSRDSTLSGNTKYF. As DNA, the CDR3 is TGTGCCAGCAGCCGGGACTCCACGCTTTCTGGAAACACCAAATATTTT. This chain connects TRBV7-2 to TRBJ1-3, with a tentative D call TRBD1 (5 bases). Germline V gives CDR1 SGHTA, CDR2 FQGNSA. This CDR3 contains 16 residues.

This clonotype has only a few counts. V is TRBV29-1 and J is TRBJ2-3; either TRBD1 or TRBD2 may fit D (6 bases each). Between the trimmed V and J ends, which lost 7 bases and 6 bases, there was a span of 20 bases. CDR3 length: 14 residues. CDR1 SQVTM and CDR2 ANQGSEA come from the germline V gene. The CDR3 region is CSAEGLGGGDTQYF. The CDR3 region has the DNA TGCAGCGCCGAAGGTCTGGGGGGCGGGGATACGCAGTATTTT.

The V gene is TRBV11-2, the J gene TRBJ2-5, with D possibly being TRBD2 (6 bases). The end of the DNA aligns better with TRBJ2-7, so the J call may be wrong. CDR1 is SGHAT, CDR2 FQNNGV, per germline. The CDR3 runs to 15 residues. This CDR3 is CASSLGDGGSYEQYF. CDR3 in DNA: TGTGCCAGCAGCTTGGGGGACGGGGGAAGCTACGAGCAGTACTTC.

This clonotype was detected only a few times. V is TRBV7-9 and J is TRBJ2-4, with TRBD2 matching 14 bases. The CDR3 totals 19 residues. Trimming removed 3 bases from V and 5 bases from J; junction bases left unmatched: 12. Per the germline V gene, CDR1 is SEHNR and CDR2 is FQNEAQ (reference sequence). In nucleotides, the CDR3 is TGTGCCAGCAGCTTCCCGGGACTAGCGGGAGCCCACGGGGAAAACATTCAGTACTTC. It is translated as CASSFPGLAGAHGENIQYF.

This clonotype has more than one count but fewer than ten. The chain carries TRBV13 and TRBJ2-3; no firm D call. In germline, CDR1 is PRHDT, CDR2 FYEKMQ (reference sequence). This CDR3 is 16 amino acids long. Trimming took off 1 base at V and 5 bases at J, with 16 bases between the two ends. In nucleotides, the CDR3 is TGTGCCAGCAGCTTAGATTCGCTTGTAGGTGAAGATACGCAGTATTTT. Protein product: CASSLDSLVGEDTQYF.

This clonotype was seen only a few times. This sequence joins TRBV2 and TRBJ2-3, with 7 bases lining up with TRBD1. This CDR3 is 15 amino acids long. V lost 7 bases, J lost 0 bases, and 7 bases stayed unmatched. CDR1 and CDR2 (germline): SNHLY, FYNNEI. DNA for the CDR3: TGTGCCAGCAAGAACAGGGGATTAAGCACAGATACGCAGTATTTT. This gives the protein CASKNRGLSTDTQYF.

The gene calls are TRBV28 and TRBJ2-5, with 11 bases aligning to TRBD2. The end of the DNA aligns better with TRBJ2-7, so the J call may be wrong. This CDR3 has 14 residues. CDR1 and CDR2 from the germline V gene are MDHEN and SYDVKM. The CDR3 DNA is TGTGCCGTCCAACTAGCGGGAGATGGCTACGAGCAGTACTTC. This gives the protein CAVQLAGDGYEQYF.

This clonotype has only a few counts. The chain combines TRBV11-2 with TRBJ2-5, with 8 bases matching TRBD2. The J call may be wrong; the DNA end is better matched by TRBJ2-7. Germline assignment: CDR1 SGHAT and CDR2 FQNNGV. The CDR3 is 19 residues long. The CDR3: CASSLRARPGLDLKDEQYF. CDR3 nucleotides: TGTGCCAGCAGCCTTCGGGCCAGACCGGGACTAGATCTAAAAGACGAGCAGTACTTC.